This T cell receptor beta chain was sequenced in a study of shared clonotypes between healthy human individuals. Findings and limits, study-wide: Unshared clonotypes carried lower generation probabilities than those common to all four donors.

Germline values: CDR1 SGHAT, CDR2 FQNNGV. This CDR3 has 16 amino acids. V shed 1 base and J shed 1 base, with 13 bases lying between them. The authors divided CD4+ cells into CD45RA+ naive and CD45RA-negative memory subsets. This clone has only one observation. Its target is not known. Methods used by the authors: With immunoSEQ giving junction-only sequences and no quality scores, filtering differed. Data came from immunoSEQ multiplex PCR; TCRdb stores just in-frame clones and leaves some out. That table gives V, J and clone size, and the DNA gave D and trimming. This sample has 2 million or so clones, with 90% to 95% found just once.

The rearrangement joins TRBV11-2 to TRBJ1-1; maybe TRBD1 (5 bases). Sequencing was done on a sample of naive CD4+ T cells sorted from blood. Described subset: CD45RA+ positively selected. This TCR was recovered from a man between 18 and 35 years old in good health. CDR3 loop: CASSLGEGRTNTEAFF. The CDR3 nucleotides are TGTGCCAGCAGCTTAGGAGAGGGACGGACGAACACTGAAGCTTTCTTT.